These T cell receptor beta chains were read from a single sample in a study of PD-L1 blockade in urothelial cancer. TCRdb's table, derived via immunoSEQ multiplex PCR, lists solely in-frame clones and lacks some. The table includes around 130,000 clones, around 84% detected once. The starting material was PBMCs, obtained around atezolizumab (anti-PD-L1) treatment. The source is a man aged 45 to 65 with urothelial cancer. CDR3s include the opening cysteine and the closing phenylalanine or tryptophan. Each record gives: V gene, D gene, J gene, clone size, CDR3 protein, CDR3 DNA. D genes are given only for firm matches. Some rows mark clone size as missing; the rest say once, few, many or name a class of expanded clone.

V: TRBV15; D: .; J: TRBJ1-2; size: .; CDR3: CATSARRGTNYGYTF; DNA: TGTGCCACCAGCGCCCGACGCGGAACTAACTATGGCTACACCTTC
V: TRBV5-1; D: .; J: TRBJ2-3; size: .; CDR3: CASSLQGRTDTQYF; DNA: TGCGCCAGCAGCTTGCAGGGTCGCACAGATACGCAGTATTTT
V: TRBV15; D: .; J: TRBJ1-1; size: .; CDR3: CATSRSGQLNTEAFF; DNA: TGTGCCACCAGCAGAAGTGGACAGCTGAACACTGAAGCTTTCTTT
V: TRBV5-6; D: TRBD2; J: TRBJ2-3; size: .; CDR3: CASLLDSGSTDTQYF; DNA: TGTGCCAGCCTCCTCGATAGCGGGAGCACAGATACGCAGTATTTT
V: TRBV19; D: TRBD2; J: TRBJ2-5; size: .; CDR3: CASSMGLAGGGMETQYF; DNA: TGTGCCAGTAGTATGGGGCTAGCGGGAGGAGGGATGGAGACCCAGTACTTC
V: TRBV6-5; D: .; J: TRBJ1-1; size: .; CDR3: CASSYRTNTEAFF; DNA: TGTGCCAGCAGTTACCGGACAAACACTGAAGCTTTCTTT
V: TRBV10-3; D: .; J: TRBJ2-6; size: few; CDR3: CAIRDSSGANVLTF; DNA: TGTGCCATCAGGGACAGCTCTGGGGCCAACGTCCTGACTTTC
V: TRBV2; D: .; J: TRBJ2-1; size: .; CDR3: CASSVERQKYNEQFF; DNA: TGTGCCAGCAGTGTTGAGAGACAGAAGTACAATGAGCAGTTCTTC
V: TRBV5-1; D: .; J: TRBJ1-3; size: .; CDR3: CASSPGTGHSGNTIYF; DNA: TGCGCCAGCAGCCCAGGAACAGGGCACTCTGGAAACACCATATATTTT
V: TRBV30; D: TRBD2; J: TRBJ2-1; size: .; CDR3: CAWRTSGRANEQFF; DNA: TGTGCCTGGAGGACTAGCGGGAGGGCCAATGAGCAGTTCTTC
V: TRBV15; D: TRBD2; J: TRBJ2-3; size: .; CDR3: CATSRGGVGLYLRTDTQYF; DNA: TGTGCCACCAGCAGGGGAGGGGTAGGGCTATACCTCCGCACAGATACGCAGTATTTT
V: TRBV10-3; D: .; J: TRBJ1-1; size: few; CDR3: CAIGQQNTEAFF; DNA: TGTGCCATCGGGCAGCAGAACACTGAAGCTTTCTTT
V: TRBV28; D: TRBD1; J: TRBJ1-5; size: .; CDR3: CAINRGHDNQPQHF; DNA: TGTGCCATAAACAGGGGGCACGACAATCAGCCCCAGCATTTT
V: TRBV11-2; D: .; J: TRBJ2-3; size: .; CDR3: CASSLGASQGRAQYF; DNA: TGTGCCAGCAGCTTAGGCGCAAGCCAGGGGCGCGCGCAGTATTTT
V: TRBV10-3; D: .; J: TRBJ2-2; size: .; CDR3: CAISSGGGGELFF; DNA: TGTGCCATCAGTTCCGGGGGTGGCGGGGAGCTGTTTTTT
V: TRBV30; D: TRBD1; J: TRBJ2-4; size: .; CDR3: CAWSTGTGGAKNIQYF; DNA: TGTGCCTGGAGCACCGGGACAGGGGGAGCCAAAAACATTCAGTACTTC
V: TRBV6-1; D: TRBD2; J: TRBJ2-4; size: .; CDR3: CASSPAGVAKNIQYF; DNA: TGTGCCAGCAGCCCAGCGGGAGTAGCCAAAAACATTCAGTACTTC
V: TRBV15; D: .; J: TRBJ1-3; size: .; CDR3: CATNPGGVAIGNTIYF; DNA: TGTGCCACCAATCCGGGGGGAGTGGCAATTGGAAACACCATATATTTT
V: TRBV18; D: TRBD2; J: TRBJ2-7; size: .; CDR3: CASSPGTSGSGGEQYF; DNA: TGTGCCAGCTCACCTGGGACTAGCGGGAGCGGAGGCGAGCAGTACTTC
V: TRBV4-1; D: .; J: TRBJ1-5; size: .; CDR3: CASSQVQGIQPQHF; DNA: TGCGCCAGCAGCCAAGTCCAGGGGATTCAGCCCCAGCATTTT
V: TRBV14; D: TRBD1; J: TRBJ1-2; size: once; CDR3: CASSQAIRGRRGYTF; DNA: TGTGCCAGCAGCCAAGCTATCAGGGGGCGCCGAGGCTACACCTTC
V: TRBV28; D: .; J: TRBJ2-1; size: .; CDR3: CATGIGPFF; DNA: TGTGCCACGGGAATAGGGCCATTCTTC
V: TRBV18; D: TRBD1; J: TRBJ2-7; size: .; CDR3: CASSSGQLLGEQYF; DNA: TGTGCCAGCTCATCGGGACAGCTCCTTGGGGAGCAGTACTTC
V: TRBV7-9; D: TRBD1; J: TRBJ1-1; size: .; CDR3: CASDRGGSFTEAFF; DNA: TGTGCCAGTGACAGGGGTGGGAGTTTTACTGAAGCTTTCTTT
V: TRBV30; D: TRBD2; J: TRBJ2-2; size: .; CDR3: CAWSTSGGTGELFF; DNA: TGTGCCTGGTCCACTAGCGGAGGAACCGGGGAGCTGTTTTTT
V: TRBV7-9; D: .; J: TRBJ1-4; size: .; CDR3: CASSLDRLNEKLFF; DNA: TGTGCCAGCAGCCTCGACAGGCTGAATGAAAAACTGTTTTTT
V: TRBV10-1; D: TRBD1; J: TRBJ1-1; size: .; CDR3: CASSGQGRTEAFF; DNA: TGCGCCAGCTCGGGACAGGGGAGGACTGAAGCTTTCTTT
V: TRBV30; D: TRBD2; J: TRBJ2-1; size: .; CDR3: CAWSPHLRGGNEQFF; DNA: TGTGCCTGGAGTCCTCACCTCCGGGGGGGCAATGAGCAGTTCTTC
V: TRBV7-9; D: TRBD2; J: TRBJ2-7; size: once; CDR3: CASSLSSGLASYEQYF; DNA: TGTGCCAGCAGCTTATCTTCGGGACTAGCATCCTACGAGCAGTACTTC
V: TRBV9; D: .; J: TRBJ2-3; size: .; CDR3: CASSHTDTQYF; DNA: TGTGCCAGCAGCCATACAGATACGCAGTATTTT
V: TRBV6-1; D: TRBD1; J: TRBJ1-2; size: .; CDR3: CASSEVQDRVGGYTF; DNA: TGTGCCAGCAGTGAAGTCCAGGACAGGGTGGGCGGCTACACCTTC
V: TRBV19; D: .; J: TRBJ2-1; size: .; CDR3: CASSNQSRGRNEQFF; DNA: TGTGCCAGTAGTAACCAATCTAGGGGCAGGAATGAGCAGTTCTTC
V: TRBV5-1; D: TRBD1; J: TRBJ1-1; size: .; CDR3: CATTMGQGGNTEAFF; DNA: TGCGCCACCACTATGGGACAGGGGGGGAACACTGAAGCTTTCTTT
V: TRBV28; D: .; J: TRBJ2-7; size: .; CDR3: CAVGENTYEQYF; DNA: TGTGCCGTCGGAGAGAACACCTACGAGCAGTACTTC
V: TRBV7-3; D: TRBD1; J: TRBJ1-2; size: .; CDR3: CASSLRTGIDGYTF; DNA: TGTGCCAGCAGCCTAAGGACAGGGATCGATGGCTACACCTTC
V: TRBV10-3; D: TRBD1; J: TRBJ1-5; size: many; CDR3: CAISTGGSGQPQHF; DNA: TGTGCCATCAGTACAGGGGGCAGCGGGCAGCCCCAGCATTTT
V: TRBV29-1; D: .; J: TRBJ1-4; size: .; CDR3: CSVATDLREKLFF; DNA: TGCAGCGTTGCTACCGACCTGAGGGAAAAACTGTTTTTT
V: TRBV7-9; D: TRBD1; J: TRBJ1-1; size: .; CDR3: CASSLVTGDVPEAFF; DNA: TGTGCCAGCAGCTTAGTCACAGGGGATGTCCCTGAAGCTTTCTTT
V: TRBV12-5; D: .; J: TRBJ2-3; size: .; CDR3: CASGMGLERVDTQYF; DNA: TGTGCTAGTGGTATGGGCCTCGAACGGGTGGATACGCAGTATTTT
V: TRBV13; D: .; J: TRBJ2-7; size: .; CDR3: CASSLGGERVYEQYF; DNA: TGTGCCAGCAGCTTAGGTGGTGAGAGGGTCTACGAGCAGTACTTC
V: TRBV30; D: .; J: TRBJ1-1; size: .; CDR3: CAWSTQGQPRNTEAFF; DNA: TGTGCCTGGAGTACCCAAGGACAGCCCCGGAACACTGAAGCTTTCTTT
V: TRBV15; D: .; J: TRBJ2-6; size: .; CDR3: CATSSFSAVQSLGGANVLTF; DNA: TGTGCCACCAGCAGTTTTTCGGCGGTCCAGTCTCTAGGTGGGGCCAACGTCCTGACTTTC